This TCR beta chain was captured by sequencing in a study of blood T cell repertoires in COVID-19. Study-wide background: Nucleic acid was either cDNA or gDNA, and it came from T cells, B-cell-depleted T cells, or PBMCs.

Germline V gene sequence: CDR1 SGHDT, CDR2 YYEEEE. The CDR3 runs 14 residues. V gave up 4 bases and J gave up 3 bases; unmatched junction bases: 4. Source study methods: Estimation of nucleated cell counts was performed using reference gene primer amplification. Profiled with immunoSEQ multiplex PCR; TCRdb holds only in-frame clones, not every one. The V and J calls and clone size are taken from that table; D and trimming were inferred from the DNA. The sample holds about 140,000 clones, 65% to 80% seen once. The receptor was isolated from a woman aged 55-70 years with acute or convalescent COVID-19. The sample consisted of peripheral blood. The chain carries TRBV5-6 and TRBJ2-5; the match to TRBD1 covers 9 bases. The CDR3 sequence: CASSVGQGKETQYF. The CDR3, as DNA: TGTGCCAGCAGCGTAGGACAGGGGAAAGAGACCCAGTACTTC.